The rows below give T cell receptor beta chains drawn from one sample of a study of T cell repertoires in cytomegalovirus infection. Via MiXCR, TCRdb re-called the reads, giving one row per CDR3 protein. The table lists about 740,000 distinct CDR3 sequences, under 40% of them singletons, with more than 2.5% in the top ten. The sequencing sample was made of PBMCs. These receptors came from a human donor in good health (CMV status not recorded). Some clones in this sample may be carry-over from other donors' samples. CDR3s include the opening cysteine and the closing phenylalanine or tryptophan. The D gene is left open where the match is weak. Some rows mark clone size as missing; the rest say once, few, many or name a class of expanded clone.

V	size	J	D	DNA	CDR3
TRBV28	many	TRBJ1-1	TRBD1	TGTGCCAGCAGTTTTTTTCTTGGCAGGGGGTCGAACACTGAAGCTTTCTTT	CASSFFLGRGSNTEAFF
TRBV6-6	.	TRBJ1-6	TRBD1	TGTGCCAGCAGTTCGGGTCCGGGTGGGACAGGAGTCCGGAATTCACCCCTCCACTTT	CASSSGPGGTGVRNSPLHF
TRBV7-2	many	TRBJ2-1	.	TGTGCCAGCAGCTTAACTATAACCCCGGGACGCAATGAGCAGTTCTTC	CASSLTITPGRNEQFF
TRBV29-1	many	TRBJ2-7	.	TGCAGCGTTGAAGGGACAGCGAGGGAGCAGTACTTC	CSVEGTAREQYF
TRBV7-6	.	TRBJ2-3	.	TGTGCCAGCAGTGCGCAGTATTTT	CASSAQYF
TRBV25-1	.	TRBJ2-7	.	TGTGCCAGCAGCGAATTCCAATTGACAGCCCTTAAACCCAACTACGAGCAGTACTTC	CASSEFQLTALKPNYEQYF
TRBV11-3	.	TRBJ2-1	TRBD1	TGTGCCAGCAGCCCAGAAACTGGGACAGGGGGCTCCTACAATGAGCAGTTCTTC	CASSPETGTGGSYNEQFF
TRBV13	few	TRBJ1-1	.	TGTGCCAGCAGCTTAGCGGGGGGGAGGAACACTGAAGCTTTCTTT	CASSLAGGRNTEAFF
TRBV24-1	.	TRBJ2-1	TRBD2	TGTGCCACCAGTGATTCGAGCGGGGGCGTCAGCTCCTACAATGAGCAGTTCTTC	CATSDSSGGVSSYNEQFF
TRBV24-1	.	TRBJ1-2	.	TGTGCCACCAGTGATTTGCAGCACAGCGGCTACACCTTC	CATSDLQHSGYTF
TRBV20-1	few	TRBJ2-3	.	TGCAGTGCTTCACAAACTAGCACAGATACGCAGTATTTT	CSASQTSTDTQYF
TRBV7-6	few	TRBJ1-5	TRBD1	TGTGCCAGCAGCCCTTCGACAGGGGGCAACGCTCAGCCCCAGCATTTT	CASSPSTGGNAQPQHF
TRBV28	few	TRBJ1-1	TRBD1	TGTGCCAGCAGCCAGGTGCCGCCGGACGAGGGGGCCGCTGAAGCTTTCTTT	CASSQVPPDEGAAEAFF
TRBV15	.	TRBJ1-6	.	TGTGCCGACAGCAGAGAGGGTTTACCCCTCCACTTT	CADSREGLPLHF
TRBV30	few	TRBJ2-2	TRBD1	TGTGCCTGGAGATCCAAGGGGGCGTCGACCGGGGAGCTGTTTTTT	CAWRSKGASTGELFF
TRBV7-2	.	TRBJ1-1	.	TGTGCCAGCAGCTTCAAGAGGAACACTGAAGCTTTCTTT	CASSFKRNTEAFF
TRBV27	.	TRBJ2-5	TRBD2	TGTGCCAGCAGTTTTTTCGCGGGAGTATTGGAGACCCAGTACTTC	CASSFFAGVLETQYF
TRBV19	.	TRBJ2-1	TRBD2	TGTGCCAGTAGTATGGATAGCGGGGTCTTCTACAATGAGCAGTTCTTC	CASSMDSGVFYNEQFF
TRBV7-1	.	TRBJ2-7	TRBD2	TGTGCCAGCAGCATCGGGGGGGTCAGGGTCTACGAGCAGTACTTC	CASSIGGVRVYEQYF
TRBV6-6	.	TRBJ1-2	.	TGTGCCAGCAGTTACTCGACGAACTTTAACTATGGCTACACCTTC	CASSYSTNFNYGYTF
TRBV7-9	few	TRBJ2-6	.	TGTGCCAGCAGCTATCCCCCCATCCCTAGTTCTGAGACTGGGGCCAACGTCCTGACTTTC	CASSYPPIPSSETGANVLTF
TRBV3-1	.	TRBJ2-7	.	TGTGCCAGCAGCCAAGAGAGGAGCGACGAGCAGTACTTC	CASSQERSDEQYF
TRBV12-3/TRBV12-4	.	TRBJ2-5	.	TGTGCCAGCAGGTGCCAGACACAAGAGACCCAGTACTTC	CASRCQTQETQYF
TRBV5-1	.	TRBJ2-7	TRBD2	TGCGCCAGCAGCTTGGCACTAGCGGGGCAGCGGGACGAGCAGTACTTC	CASSLALAGQRDEQYF
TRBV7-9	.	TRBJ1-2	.	TGTGCCAGCAGCTTAGAAGCTCCTAGGGATGGCTACACCTTC	CASSLEAPRDGYTF
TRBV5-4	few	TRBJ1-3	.	TGTGCCAGCAGCTTGGGTGCGGCTCGCGTTGGAAACACCATATATTTT	CASSLGAARVGNTIYF
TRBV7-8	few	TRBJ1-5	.	TGTGCCAGCAGCTTATTTGGGGGCGCGGATCAGCCCCAGCATTTT	CASSLFGGADQPQHF
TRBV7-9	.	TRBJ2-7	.	TGTGCCAGCAGCTTAGCGAATTTAGGGTCCTACGAGCAGTACTTC	CASSLANLGSYEQYF